Each of the 24 T cell receptor beta chains below was sequenced from the same sample in a study of T cells after yellow fever vaccination. TCRdb reprocessed the 5' RACE reads with MiXCR, giving one entry per CDR3 protein. Among roughly 300,000 distinct CDR3 sequences listed, about 6.9% were seen once. This material consisted of PBMCs, taken roughly seven weeks after the first yellow fever vaccination. These receptor sequences come from a young man who received the YFV17D yellow fever vaccine.

The chain couples TRBV18 to TRBJ1-6, with a possible D match to TRBD1 (5 bases). The V gene lost 6 bases and the J gene lost 7 bases, with 10 bases spanning the gap. Germline V CDR1 and CDR2: KGHSH, LQKENI. This CDR3 region has 13 residues. CDR3 nucleotides: TGTGCCAGCTCGACAGACGTGAATTCACCCCTCCACTTT. Its protein is CASSTDVNSPLHF.

The chain has TRBV19 and TRBJ2-7, with D unclear. V was pared by 3 bases and J by 0 bases, with 6 bases between. The CDR3 contains 13 residues. The germline CDR1 and CDR2 sequences are LNHDA and SQIVND (reference sequence). In DNA, the CDR3 is TGTGCCAGTAGTATTAACCCCTCCTACGAGCAGTACTTC. Protein sequence: CASSINPSYEQYF.

This clonotype was counted at least ten times. The chain uses TRBV7-9 and TRBJ1-1, with D maybe TRBD1 (5 bases). CDR1 is SEHNR, CDR2 FQNEAQ, per germline (reference sequence). V lost 1 base, J lost 5 bases, and 11 bases lay in between. The CDR3 is 14 residues long. CDR3 sequence (DNA): TGTGCCAGCAGCTTAGTGTTGGGGGATACTGAAGCTTTCTTT. It yields the protein CASSLVLGDTEAFF. Combining the CDR3 with reference TRBV7-9 and TRBJ1-1 gives the whole variable domain DTGVSQNPRHKITKRGQNVTFRCDPISEHNRLYWYRQTLGQGPEFLTYFQNEAQLEKSRLLSDRFSAERPKGSFSTLEIQRTEQGDSAMYLCASSLVLGDTEAFFGQGTRLTVV.

This chain links TRBV27 with TRBJ2-7; no definite D call. Trimming pared 2 bases from V and 0 bases from J, leaving 26 bases between. The CDR3 sequence is 20 residues long. Germline V CDR1 and CDR2: MNHEY, SMNVEV (reference sequence). The CDR3 DNA sequence: TGTGCCAGCAGTTTAAAAGGTTCTACGACCTGGGCGGCCAGCTCCTACGAGCAGTACGTC. Protein: CASSLKGSTTWAASSYEQYV.

This clonotype was counted between two and nine times. The chain is built from TRBV7-3 and TRBJ2-5; D is ambiguous. Germline V gene sequence: CDR1 SGHTA, CDR2 FQGTGA. The CDR3 loop spans 14 amino acids. Trimming took off 0 bases at V and 2 bases at J, with 7 bases between the two ends. The DNA of the CDR3 is TGTGCCAGCAGCTTAACAGGGTTTCAAGAGACCCAGTACTTC. Residues: CASSLTGFQETQYF.

This clonotype has only a few counts. CDR3 nucleotide sequence: TGTGCCAGCCAGACAGACCTGAATCAGCCCCAGCATTTT. It specifies CASQTDLNQPQHF. The V and J genes are TRBV7-2 and TRBJ1-5; tentatively, D is TRBD1 (5 bases). The V gene lost 8 bases and the J gene lost 4 bases, with 12 bases spanning the gap. The germline gives CDR1 SGHTA, CDR2 FQGNSA. There are 13 residues in the CDR3.

This clonotype has just a few counts. The rearrangement joins TRBV4-1 to TRBJ2-1; D call uncertain. There are 12 residues in the CDR3. V lost 0 bases to trimming and J lost 9 bases, with 6 bases between them. CDR1 MGHRA and CDR2 YSYEKL come from the germline V gene. CDR3 amino acids: CASSQDLLEQFF. The CDR3 nucleotides read TGCGCCAGCAGCCAAGATTTACTTGAGCAGTTCTTC.

The rearrangement uses TRBV4-1 and TRBJ2-3, with 13 nucleotides matching TRBD2. The CDR3 is 16 amino acids. Germline trimming cut 4 bases from V and 3 bases from J; bases unmatched to any gene: 4. In germline, CDR1 is MGHRA, CDR2 YSYEKL. The CDR3 DNA sequence: TGCGCCAGCAGCCCACGGACTAGCGGGAGAACAGATACGCAGTATTTT. Residues: CASSPRTSGRTDTQYF.

The chain recombines TRBV7-2 with TRBJ1-2, with D unclear. Germline loops: CDR1 SGHTA, CDR2 FQGNSA. V lost 5 bases to trimming and J lost 6 bases, with 22 bases between them. There are 16 residues in the CDR3. Here the CDR3 DNA reads TGTGCCAGCAGCGAAAAGCCCCTTCCAGCGTCGGATGGCTACACCTTC. Translated, it gives CASSEKPLPASDGYTF. Full variable domain (remainder filled in from reference TRBV7-2 and TRBJ1-2): GAGVSQSPSNKVTEKGKDVELRCDPISGHTALYWYRQSLGQGLEFLIYFQGNSAPDKSGLPSDRFSAERTGGSVSTLTIQRTQQEDSAVYLCASSEKPLPASDGYTFGSGTRLTVV.

V is TRBV14 and J is TRBJ2-1, with D perhaps TRBD2 (7 bases). Germline lookup yields CDR1 SGHDN and CDR2 FVKESK. The V and J ends lost 3 bases and 6 bases respectively, with 12 bases between them. The CDR3 spans 14 residues. CDR3 loop: CASSHQRGGNEQFF. The DNA of the CDR3 is TGTGCCAGCAGCCACCAAAGGGGGGGCAATGAGCAGTTCTTC. Complete variable domain (other parts from reference TRBV14 and TRBJ2-1): EAGVTQFPSHSVIEKGQTVTLRCDPISGHDNLYWYRRVMGKEIKFLLHFVKESKQDESGMPNNRFLAERTGGTYSTLKVQPAELEDSGVYFCASSHQRGGNEQFFGPGTRLTVL.

The chain couples TRBV6-5 to TRBJ2-3; the match to TRBD2 covers 9 bases. The length of the CDR3 is 18 residues. The trim removed 1 base at V and 2 bases at J, leaving 10 bases unmatched. Germline CDR1 and CDR2: MNHEY and SVGAGI. The CDR3 sequence: CASSYYPHAGGATDTQYF. CDR3 in DNA: TGTGCCAGCAGTTACTATCCCCATGCGGGGGGGGCCACAGATACGCAGTATTTT.

The V call is TRBV28, the J call TRBJ2-5; the match to TRBD2 covers 8 bases. V gave up 6 bases and J gave up 4 bases; unmatched junction bases: 4. This CDR3 is 13 amino acids long. Germline V gene sequence: CDR1 MDHEN, CDR2 SYDVKM. In nucleotides, the CDR3 is TGTGCCAGCAGGCGACTAGCGCTAGAGACCCAGTACTTC. Translating gives CASRRLALETQYF.

There are a few counts of this clonotype. The chain joins TRBV6-2 or TRBV6-3 to TRBJ2-3; 16 nucleotides align to TRBD2. The length of the CDR3 is 20 residues. Germline CDR1 MNHEY, CDR2 SVGEGT. With V trimmed by 6 bases and J by 6 bases, 18 bases remained unmatched. The CDR3 here is CASRPAPGTSGGAIRDTQYF. CDR3 nucleotides: TGTGCCAGCAGGCCTGCCCCCGGGACTAGCGGGGGGGCCATTAGGGATACGCAGTATTTT.

In its sample, this clonotype was seen a few times. V gene TRBV9 combines with J gene TRBJ2-2; tentatively, D is TRBD1 (5 bases). This CDR3 spans 15 amino acids. Germline CDR1 reads SGDLS; CDR2 reads YYNGEE. V was clipped by 4 bases and J by 5 bases, with 15 bases between them. The CDR3 region is CASSIQGSRTGELFF. Written as DNA, the CDR3 is TGTGCCAGCAGCATCCAGGGAAGTAGAACCGGGGAGCTGTTTTTT. Combining the CDR3 with reference TRBV9 and TRBJ2-2 gives the whole variable domain DSGVTQTPKHLITATGQRVTLRCSPRSGDLSVYWYQQSLDQGLQFLIQYYNGEERAKGNILERFSAQQFPDLHSELNLSSLELGDSALYFCASSIQGSRTGELFFGEGSRLTVL.

V is TRBV5-1 and J is TRBJ1-1; 9 bases align to TRBD1. Germline CDR1 SGHRS, CDR2 YFSETQ. Germline trimming cut 4 bases from V and 4 bases from J; bases unmatched to any gene: 8. CDR3 size: 15 residues. In DNA form, the CDR3 reads TGCGCCAGCAGCCAGGGGGGACAGGGAGTCACTGAAGCTTTCTTT. As protein: CASSQGGQGVTEAFF.

The sample holds many counts of this clonotype. This chain joins TRBV4-2 and TRBJ1-1, with D possibly TRBD1 on 5 matching bases. The germline CDR1 and CDR2 sequences are LGHNA and YNFKEQ. The length of the CDR3 is 12 residues. V was cut by 1 base and J by 9 bases, with 9 bases left in between. The CDR3 bases are TGTGCCAGCAGCCAAGTGCAGGGAAAAGCTTTCTTT. The encoded protein is CASSQVQGKAFF.

The CDR3 sequence: CASGTGREQYF. The CDR3, as DNA: TGTGCTAGTGGGACAGGGCGGGAGCAGTACTTC. V is TRBV12-5 and J is TRBJ2-7; 7 bases fit TRBD1. V was pared by 6 bases and J by 7 bases, with 3 bases of the junction left unmatched. CDR1 and CDR2 (germline): LGHNT, FRNRAP. The CDR3 has 11 amino acids.

This clonotype was detected only a few times. DNA of the CDR3: TGCAGTGCTCCCGGGACAGGGGCCCAACTAGCTAACTATGGCTACACCTTC. This sequence encodes CSAPGTGAQLANYGYTF. The chain joins TRBV20-1 to TRBJ1-2, with 10 positions matching TRBD1. Germline V gene data show CDR1 as DFQATT and CDR2 as SNEGSKA (reference sequence). CDR3 size: 17 residues. The V and J ends lost 5 bases and 0 bases, in that order; junction bases with no gene match: 12.

The chain links TRBV4-3 to TRBJ1-6; the D is unclear. Germline values: CDR1 LGHNA, CDR2 YSLEER. Trimming stripped 0 bases from V and 2 bases from J, with 8 bases between. This CDR3 has 16 residues. The CDR3 sequence is CASSQDQATYNSPLHF. The CDR3 DNA follows: TGCGCCAGCAGCCAAGACCAGGCCACCTATAATTCACCCCTCCACTTT.

This clonotype was found a few times. The chain combines TRBV7-6 with TRBJ1-5; D is possibly TRBD1 (5 bases). Trimming took 3 bases from V and 6 from J, leaving 6 bases between them. Per the germline V gene, CDR1 is SGHVS and CDR2 is FNYEAQ. The CDR3 runs 12 residues. The CDR3 DNA sequence: TGTGCCAGCAGCTTCCAGGGTCAGCCCCAGCATTTT. Its translation: CASSFQGQPQHF.

This clonotype has more than one count but fewer than ten. CDR3 region: CASSSSQGVMNSPLHF. CDR3 bases: TGTGCCAGCAGCTCCTCCCAGGGGGTAATGAATTCACCCCTCCACTTT. The rearrangement uses TRBV7-2 and TRBJ1-6; TRBD1 matches at 7 bases. This CDR3 contains 16 residues. The germline V gene has CDR1 SGHTA and CDR2 FQGNSA. After removal of 4 bases from V and 7 bases from J, the junction contained 10 bases not matched to a gene.

The chain employs TRBV27 and TRBJ2-7, with 10 nucleotides matching TRBD1. This CDR3 region has 14 residues. CDR1 is MNHEY, CDR2 SMNVEV, per germline (reference sequence). V lost 9 bases to trimming and J lost 3 bases; unmatched junction nucleotides: 8. The CDR3 DNA is TGTGCCAGTGGGACGGGACAGGGGATCTACGAGCAGTACTTC. Protein sequence: CASGTGQGIYEQYF.

V gene TRBV29-1 combines with J gene TRBJ2-5; D may be TRBD1 (5 bases). The CDR3 spans 13 residues. Between the trimmed V and J ends, which lost 6 bases and 3 bases, there was a span of 14 bases. The germline gives CDR1 SQVTM, CDR2 ANQGSEA. The CDR3 loop is CSVQLFREETQYF. CDR3 sequence (DNA): TGCAGCGTGCAACTTTTCAGGGAAGAGACCCAGTACTTC. Filled out from reference TRBV29-1 and TRBJ2-5, the complete variable domain reads SAVISQKPSRDICQRGTSLTIQCQVDSQVTMMFWYRQQPGQSLTLIATANQGSEATYESGFVIDKFPISRPNLTFSTLTVSNMSPEDSSIYLCSVQLFREETQYFGPGTRLLVL.

The V and J genes are TRBV5-1 and TRBJ1-6; possible D gene TRBD1, 5 bases. This CDR3 spans 14 amino acids. Per germline, CDR1 SGHRS and CDR2 YFSETQ. V was cut by 3 bases and J by 12 bases, with 16 bases left in between. CDR3 residues: CASSSGRAEGPLHF. The DNA for the CDR3 is TGCGCCAGCAGCTCGGGACGGGCCGAAGGACCCCTCCACTTT.